This TCR beta chain was captured by sequencing in a study of identical twins (dated by TCRdb to 2016 to 2018). At the level of the whole study: TCR alpha and beta repertoires from monozygotic twins, unrelated adults of various ages and cord blood were deep-sequenced to test whether fetal clonotypes persist. To rule out contamination, the twin experiments were replicated at different times with different library preparation protocols. General study outcomes and caveats: Invariant T cells such as MAIT and iNKT could partly confound zero-insertion analyses, though diverse VJ usage argued against this for most clonotypes. Recombination models systematically underestimated out-of-frame TCR alpha sharing in monozygotic twins but agreed with sharing between unrelated individuals. Because the same donors could not be followed over many years, the conclusions relied on cross-sectional statistical analysis. In beta out-of-frame sequences, excess twin sharing was weaker, because having fewer shared sequences lowered the signal-to-noise ratio. Compared with coincidental sharing between unrelated individuals, out-of-frame TCR alpha sequences shared between twins had an excess of sequences with low generation probability. Fewer insertions were carried by abundant cord blood beta clonotypes; a weaker similar trend was observed in young adult naive repertoires, while no such trend was observed in memory repertoires.

Every donor was a healthy Caucasian. Miltenyi CD45RO+ enrichment and human naive T-cell isolation kits were used to isolate memory (CD45RO+) and naive T cells from PBMC. This clonotype was observed a few times. It lacks a known antigen. No base qualities exist here, and no much larger clone lies one base off it. Library generation was performed with 5' RACE. The sequencing machine was an Illumina HiSeq 2000. A universal primer binding site was introduced by template switching, and a unique molecular identifier was present in the final cDNA, enabling accurate counting of TCR cDNA molecules. Specific primers in the conserved constant-segment region were used to synthesize first-strand cDNA for the TCR alpha and beta chains. To control for contamination, every cDNA library was double barcoded, receiving both a SMART-Mk sample barcode and Illumina barcodes. TruSeq adapter sequences, together with Illumina sample barcodes, were added in two successive PCR steps. Sequencing of the TCR alpha and beta cDNA libraries was done on the Illumina HiSeq platform using custom primers. Per the authors' processing: Raw reads were processed with MiGEC to extract unique molecular identifiers, and MiXCR was used to determine CDR3 positions. Recombination models were inferred per individual with the repgenHMM and IGoR tools using an EM algorithm. Shared clonotype analysis was performed with the tcR package in R, normalizing sharing by the product of cloneset sizes. To study raw recombination free of thymic and clonal selection effects, out-of-frame nonproductive sequences were analyzed. TCRdb applied fastp at Q25 and MiXCR to the public reads, then kept only in-frame beta chains. When rows share a CDR3 protein, they turn into one entry using the most common DNA and genes. V and J calls and clone size were set by TCRdb, not the authors. The sample includes 150,000 or so distinct CDR3 sequences, with roughly 3.3% observed a single time. The top ten constitute 8.1% of the sample.

V is shortened by 6 bases, J by 2 bases, and the region joining them spans 19 bases. The CDR3 goes from the cysteine to the phenylalanine over 15 residues. Of the read, only the CDR3 DNA is kept; its 45 bases are in frame from base 1. CDR1 DFQATT and CDR2 SNEGSKA were looked up in the germline V gene (reference sequence). The sequence is built from TRBV20-1 and TRBJ2-5; TRBD2 is perhaps the D gene, given 5 matching bases. Source material: memory T cells sorted from blood. The cell subset or site label, as the study defines it: CD45RO+ enriched T cells. This receptor was identified in a man between 18 and 29 years old in good health. The CDR3 corresponds to CSAPRGLAWQETQYF. The base sequence is TGCAGTGCCCCCAGAGGGTTAGCGTGGCAAGAGACCCAGTACTTC.